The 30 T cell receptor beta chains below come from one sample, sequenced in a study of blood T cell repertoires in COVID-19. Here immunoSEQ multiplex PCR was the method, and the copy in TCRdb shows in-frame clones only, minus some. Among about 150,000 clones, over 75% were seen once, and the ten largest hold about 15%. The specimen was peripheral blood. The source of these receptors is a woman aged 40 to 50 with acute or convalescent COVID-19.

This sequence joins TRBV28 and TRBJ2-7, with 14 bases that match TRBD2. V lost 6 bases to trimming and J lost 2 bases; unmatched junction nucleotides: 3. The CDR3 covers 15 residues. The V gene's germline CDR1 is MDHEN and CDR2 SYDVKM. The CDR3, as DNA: TGTGCCAGCAGGACTAGCGGGGGGGTGGCCTACGAGCAGTACTTC. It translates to CASRTSGGVAYEQYF.

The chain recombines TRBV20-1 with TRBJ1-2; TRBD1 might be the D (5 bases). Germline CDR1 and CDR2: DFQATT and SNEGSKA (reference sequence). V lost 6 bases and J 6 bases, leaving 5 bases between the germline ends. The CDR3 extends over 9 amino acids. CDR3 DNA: TGCAGTGCAGGGGATGGCTACACCTTC. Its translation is CSAGDGYTF.

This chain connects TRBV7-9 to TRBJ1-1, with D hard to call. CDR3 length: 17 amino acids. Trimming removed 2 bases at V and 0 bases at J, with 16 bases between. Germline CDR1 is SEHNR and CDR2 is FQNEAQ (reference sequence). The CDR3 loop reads CASSLNMGWQMNTEAFF. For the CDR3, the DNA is TGTGCCAGCAGCTTAAATATGGGCTGGCAAATGAACACTGAAGCTTTCTTT. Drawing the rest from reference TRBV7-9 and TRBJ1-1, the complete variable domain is DTGVSQNPRHKITKRGQNVTFRCDPISEHNRLYWYRQTLGQGPEFLTYFQNEAQLEKSRLLSDRFSAERPKGSFSTLEIQRTEQGDSAMYLCASSLNMGWQMNTEAFFGQGTRLTVV.

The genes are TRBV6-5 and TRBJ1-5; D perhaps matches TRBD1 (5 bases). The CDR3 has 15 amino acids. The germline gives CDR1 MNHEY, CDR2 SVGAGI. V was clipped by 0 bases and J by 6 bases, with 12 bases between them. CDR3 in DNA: TGTGCCAGCAGTTACTCGCATCCAGGGCTTCAGCCCCAGCATTTT. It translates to CASSYSHPGLQPQHF.

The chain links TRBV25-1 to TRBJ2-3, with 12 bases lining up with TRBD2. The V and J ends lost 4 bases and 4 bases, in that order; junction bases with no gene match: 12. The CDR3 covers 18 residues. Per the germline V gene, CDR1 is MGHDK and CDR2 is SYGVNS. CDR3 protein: CASSGESPSGRAPDTQYF. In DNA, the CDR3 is TGTGCCAGCAGTGGGGAATCACCTAGCGGGAGGGCCCCAGATACGCAGTATTTT.

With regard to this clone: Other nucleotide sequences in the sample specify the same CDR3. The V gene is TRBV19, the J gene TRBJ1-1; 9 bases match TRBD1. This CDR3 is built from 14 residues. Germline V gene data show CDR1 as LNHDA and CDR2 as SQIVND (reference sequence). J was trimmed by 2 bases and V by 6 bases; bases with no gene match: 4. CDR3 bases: TGTGCCAGTAGCCGACAGGGGGGAAACACTGAAGCTTTCTTT. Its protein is CASSRQGGNTEAFF. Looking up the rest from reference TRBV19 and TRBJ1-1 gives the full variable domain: DGGITQSPKYLFRKEGQNVTLSCEQNLNHDAMYWYRQDPGQGLRLIYYSQIVNDFQKGDIAEGYSVSREKKESFPLTVTSAQKNPTAFYLCASSRQGGNTEAFFGQGTRLTVV.

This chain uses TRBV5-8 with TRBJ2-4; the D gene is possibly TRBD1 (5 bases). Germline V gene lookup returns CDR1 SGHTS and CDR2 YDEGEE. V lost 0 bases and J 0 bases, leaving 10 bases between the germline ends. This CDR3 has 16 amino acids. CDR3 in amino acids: CASSLDRLIAKNIQYF. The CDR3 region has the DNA TGTGCCAGCAGCTTGGACAGGCTGATAGCCAAAAACATTCAGTACTTC.

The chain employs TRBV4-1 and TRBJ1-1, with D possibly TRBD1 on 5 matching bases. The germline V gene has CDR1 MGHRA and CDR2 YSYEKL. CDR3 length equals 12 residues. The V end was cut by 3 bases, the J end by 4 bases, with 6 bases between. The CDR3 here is CASSHGGTEAFF. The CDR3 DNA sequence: TGCGCCAGCAGCCACGGGGGCACTGAAGCTTTCTTT.

The CDR3 reads CASTRGGFGQPQHF. CDR3 coding DNA: TGTGCCAGTACTCGAGGAGGGTTTGGGCAGCCCCAGCATTTT. This chain links TRBV19 with TRBJ1-5; D gene unclear. Germline V gives CDR1 LNHDA, CDR2 SQIVND (reference sequence). The CDR3 is 14 amino acids. V was cut by 7 bases and J by 7 bases, with 17 bases left in between.

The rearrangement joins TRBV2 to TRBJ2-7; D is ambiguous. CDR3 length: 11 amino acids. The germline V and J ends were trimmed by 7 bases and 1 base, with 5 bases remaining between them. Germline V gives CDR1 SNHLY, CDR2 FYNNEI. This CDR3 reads CASTGSYEQYF. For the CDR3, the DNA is TGTGCCAGCACAGGATCCTACGAGCAGTACTTC.

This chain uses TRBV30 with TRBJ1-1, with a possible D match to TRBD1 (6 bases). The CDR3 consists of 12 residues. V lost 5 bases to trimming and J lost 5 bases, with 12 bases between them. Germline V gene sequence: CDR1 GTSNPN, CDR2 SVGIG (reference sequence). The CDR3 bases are TGTGCCTGGCACAGGGTTGGGACTGAAGCTTTCTTT. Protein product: CAWHRVGTEAFF.

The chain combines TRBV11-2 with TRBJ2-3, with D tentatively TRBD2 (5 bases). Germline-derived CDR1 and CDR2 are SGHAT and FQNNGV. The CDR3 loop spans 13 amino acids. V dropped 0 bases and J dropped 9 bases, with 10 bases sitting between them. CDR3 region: CASSLDRERTQYF. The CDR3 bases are TGTGCCAGCAGCTTAGACCGGGAAAGAACGCAGTATTTT.

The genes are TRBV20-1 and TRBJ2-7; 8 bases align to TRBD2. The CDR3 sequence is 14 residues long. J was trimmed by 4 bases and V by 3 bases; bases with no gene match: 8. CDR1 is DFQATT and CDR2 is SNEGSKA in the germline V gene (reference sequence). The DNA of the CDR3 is TGCAGTGCTAGTGATTGGCGGGAGGAATACGAGCAGTACTTC. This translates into CSASDWREEYEQYF.

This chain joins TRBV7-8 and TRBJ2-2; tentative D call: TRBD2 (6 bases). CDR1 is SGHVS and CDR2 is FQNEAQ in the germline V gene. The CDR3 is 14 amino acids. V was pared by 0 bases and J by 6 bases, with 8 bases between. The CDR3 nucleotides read TGTGCCAGCAGCTTAGCCCGACTAGCCGGGGAGCTGTTTTTT. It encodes CASSLARLAGELFF. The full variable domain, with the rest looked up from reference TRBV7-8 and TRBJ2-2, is GAGVSQSPRYKVAKRGQDVALRCDPISGHVSLFWYQQALGQGPEFLTYFQNEAQLDKSGLPSDRFFAERPEGSVSTLKIQRTQQEDSAVYLCASSLARLAGELFFGEGSRLTVL.

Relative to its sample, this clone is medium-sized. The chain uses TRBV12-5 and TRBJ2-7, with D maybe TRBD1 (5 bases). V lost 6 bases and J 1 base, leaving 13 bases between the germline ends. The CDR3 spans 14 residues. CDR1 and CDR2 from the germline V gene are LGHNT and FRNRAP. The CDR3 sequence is CASGITGVSYEQYF. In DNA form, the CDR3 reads TGTGCTAGTGGGATAACAGGAGTTTCCTACGAGCAGTACTTC.

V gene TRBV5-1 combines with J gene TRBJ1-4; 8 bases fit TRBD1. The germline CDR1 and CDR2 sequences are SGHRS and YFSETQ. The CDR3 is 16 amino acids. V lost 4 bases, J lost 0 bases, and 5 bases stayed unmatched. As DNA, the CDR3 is TGCGCCAGCAGCCCCAAACAGGGGGCAACTAATGAAAAACTGTTTTTT. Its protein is CASSPKQGATNEKLFF. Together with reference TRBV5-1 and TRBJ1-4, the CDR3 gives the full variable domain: KAGVTQTPRYLIKTRGQQVTLSCSPISGHRSVSWYQQTPGQGLQFLFEYFSETQRNKGNFPGRFSGRQFSNSRSEMNVSTLELGDSALYLCASSPKQGATNEKLFFGSGTQLSVL.

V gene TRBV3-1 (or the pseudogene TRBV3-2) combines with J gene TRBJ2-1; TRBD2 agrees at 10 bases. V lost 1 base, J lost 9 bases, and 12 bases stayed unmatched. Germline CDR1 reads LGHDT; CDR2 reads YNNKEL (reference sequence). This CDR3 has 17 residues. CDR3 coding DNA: TGTGCCAGCAGCCAAGTCGGAGCGGGGGGGCAACTTGGTGAGCAGTTCTTC. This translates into CASSQVGAGGQLGEQFF.

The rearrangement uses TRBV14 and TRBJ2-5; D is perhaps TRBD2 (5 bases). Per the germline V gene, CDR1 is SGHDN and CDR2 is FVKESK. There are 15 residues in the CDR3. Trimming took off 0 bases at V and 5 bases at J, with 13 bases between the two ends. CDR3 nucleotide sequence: TGTGCCAGCAGCCAAGATGCAACTAGTTTTGAGACCCAGTACTTC. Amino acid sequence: CASSQDATSFETQYF.

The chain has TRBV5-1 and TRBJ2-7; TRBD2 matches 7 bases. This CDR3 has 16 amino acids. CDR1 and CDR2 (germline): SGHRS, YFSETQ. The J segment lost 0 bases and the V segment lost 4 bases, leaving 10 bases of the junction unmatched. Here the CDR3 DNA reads TGCGCCAGCAGCCGGCCTGTCGGGGGGTTCTCCTACGAGCAGTACTTC. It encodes CASSRPVGGFSYEQYF. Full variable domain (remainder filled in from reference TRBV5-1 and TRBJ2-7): KAGVTQTPRYLIKTRGQQVTLSCSPISGHRSVSWYQQTPGQGLQFLFEYFSETQRNKGNFPGRFSGRQFSNSRSEMNVSTLELGDSALYLCASSRPVGGFSYEQYFGPGTRLTVT.

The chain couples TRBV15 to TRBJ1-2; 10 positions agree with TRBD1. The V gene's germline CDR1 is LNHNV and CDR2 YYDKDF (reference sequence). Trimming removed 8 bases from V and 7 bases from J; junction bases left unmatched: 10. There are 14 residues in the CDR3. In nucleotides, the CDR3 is TGTGCCACCGCCTATGACAGGGGGCCCGGTGGCTACACCTTC. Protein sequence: CATAYDRGPGGYTF.

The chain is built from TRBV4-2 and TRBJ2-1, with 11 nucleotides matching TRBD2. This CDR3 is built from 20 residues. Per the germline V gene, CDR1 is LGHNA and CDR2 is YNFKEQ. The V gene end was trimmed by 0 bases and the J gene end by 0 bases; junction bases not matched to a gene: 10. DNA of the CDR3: TGTGCCAGCAGCCAAGACCCTAACCCTAGCGGGGGGAGCTCCTACAATGAGCAGTTCTTC. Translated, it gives CASSQDPNPSGGSSYNEQFF.

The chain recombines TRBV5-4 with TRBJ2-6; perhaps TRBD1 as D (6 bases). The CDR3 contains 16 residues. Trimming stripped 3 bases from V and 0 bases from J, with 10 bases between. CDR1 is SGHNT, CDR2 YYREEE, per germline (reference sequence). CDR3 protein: CASSWKGDSGANVLTF. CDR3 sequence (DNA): TGTGCCAGCAGCTGGAAGGGGGACTCTGGGGCCAACGTCCTGACTTTC.

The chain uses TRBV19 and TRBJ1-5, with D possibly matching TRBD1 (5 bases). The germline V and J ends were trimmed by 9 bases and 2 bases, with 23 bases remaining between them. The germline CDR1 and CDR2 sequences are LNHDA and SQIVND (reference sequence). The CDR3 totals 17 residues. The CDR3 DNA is TGTGCCAGCCAGGGTGGGGGGAACCGTCGTGGCAATCAGCCCCAGCATTTT. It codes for CASQGGGNRRGNQPQHF. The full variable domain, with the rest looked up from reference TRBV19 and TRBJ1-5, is DGGITQSPKYLFRKEGQNVTLSCEQNLNHDAMYWYRQDPGQGLRLIYYSQIVNDFQKGDIAEGYSVSREKKESFPLTVTSAQKNPTAFYLCASQGGGNRRGNQPQHFGDGTRLSIL.

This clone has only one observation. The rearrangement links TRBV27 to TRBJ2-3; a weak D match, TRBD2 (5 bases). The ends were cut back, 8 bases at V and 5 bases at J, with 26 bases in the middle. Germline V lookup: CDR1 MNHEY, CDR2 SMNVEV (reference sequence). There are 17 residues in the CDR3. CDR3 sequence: CASGPLDVALEGDTQYF. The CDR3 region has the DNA TGTGCCAGCGGGCCTTTGGATGTGGCCTTAGAGGGAGATACGCAGTATTTT.

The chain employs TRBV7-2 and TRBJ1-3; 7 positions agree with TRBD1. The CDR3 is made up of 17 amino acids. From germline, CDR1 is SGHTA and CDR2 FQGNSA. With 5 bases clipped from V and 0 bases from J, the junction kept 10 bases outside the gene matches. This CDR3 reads CASSPRGAGGSGNTIYF. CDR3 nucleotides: TGTGCCAGCAGCCCCCGGGGCGCAGGGGGCTCTGGAAACACCATATATTTT.

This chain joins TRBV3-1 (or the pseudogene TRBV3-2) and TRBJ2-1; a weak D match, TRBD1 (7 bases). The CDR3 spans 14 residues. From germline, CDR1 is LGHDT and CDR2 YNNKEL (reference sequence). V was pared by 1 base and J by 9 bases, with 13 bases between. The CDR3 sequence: CASSQVGRGAEQFF. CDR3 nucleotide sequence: TGTGCCAGCAGCCAAGTAGGCAGGGGGGCTGAGCAGTTCTTC.

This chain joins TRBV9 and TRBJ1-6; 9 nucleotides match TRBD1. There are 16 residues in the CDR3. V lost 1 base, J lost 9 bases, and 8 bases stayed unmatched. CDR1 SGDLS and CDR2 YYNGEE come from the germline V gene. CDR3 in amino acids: CASSVNSGQGVSPLHF. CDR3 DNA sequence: TGTGCCAGCAGCGTAAATTCGGGACAGGGTGTTTCACCCCTCCACTTT.

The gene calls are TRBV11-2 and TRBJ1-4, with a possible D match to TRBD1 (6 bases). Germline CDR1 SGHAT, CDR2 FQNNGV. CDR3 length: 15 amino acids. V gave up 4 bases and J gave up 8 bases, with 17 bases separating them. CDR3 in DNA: TGTGCCAGCAGCTATGTGACAGGACCCGTAGAAAAACTGTTTTTT. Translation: CASSYVTGPVEKLFF.

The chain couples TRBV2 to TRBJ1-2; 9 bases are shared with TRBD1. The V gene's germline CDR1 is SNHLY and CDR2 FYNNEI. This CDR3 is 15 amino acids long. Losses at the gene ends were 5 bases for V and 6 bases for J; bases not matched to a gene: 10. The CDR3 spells CASSMKQGARDGYTF. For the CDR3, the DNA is TGTGCCAGCAGTATGAAACAGGGGGCTAGGGATGGCTACACCTTC.

Here the CDR3 DNA reads TGTGCCAGCAGACAGGGGGCGGAAGGCTACACCTTC. Translating it yields CASRQGAEGYTF. The rearrangement joins TRBV2 to TRBJ1-2, with TRBD1 matching 9 bases. V lost 6 bases and J lost 8; bases outside the gene matches: 4. Germline V gene data show CDR1 as SNHLY and CDR2 as FYNNEI. CDR3 length: 12 residues.